Described below is a single T cell receptor beta chain sequence and its context. Its antigen is as yet unknown. The data were obtained in a study of T cell responses to AZD1222 COVID-19 vaccine. The study's findings and limits: Donors in the cohort were predominantly white British and more often female, and clonal diversity was possibly underestimated. Two AZD1222 doses significantly raised spike-specific TCR breadth and depth over controls.

The CDR3 is 14 residues long. Germline V CDR1 and CDR2: SGHDN, FVKESK. V lost 3 bases and J 3 bases, leaving 12 bases between the germline ends. The table came from immunoSEQ multiplex PCR; TCRdb's copy has only in-frame clones and leaves some out. Here the sample spans more than 100,000 clones, 87% being singletons. This TCR was recovered from an adult in good health. The sample was peripheral blood, taken on day 0 of AZD1222 vaccination. V gene TRBV14 combines with J gene TRBJ2-7; TRBD2 might be the D (5 bases). DNA of the CDR3: TGTGCCAGCAGCCAGGCCCTAGCCCACTACGAGCAGTACTTC. Encoded protein: CASSQALAHYEQYF.